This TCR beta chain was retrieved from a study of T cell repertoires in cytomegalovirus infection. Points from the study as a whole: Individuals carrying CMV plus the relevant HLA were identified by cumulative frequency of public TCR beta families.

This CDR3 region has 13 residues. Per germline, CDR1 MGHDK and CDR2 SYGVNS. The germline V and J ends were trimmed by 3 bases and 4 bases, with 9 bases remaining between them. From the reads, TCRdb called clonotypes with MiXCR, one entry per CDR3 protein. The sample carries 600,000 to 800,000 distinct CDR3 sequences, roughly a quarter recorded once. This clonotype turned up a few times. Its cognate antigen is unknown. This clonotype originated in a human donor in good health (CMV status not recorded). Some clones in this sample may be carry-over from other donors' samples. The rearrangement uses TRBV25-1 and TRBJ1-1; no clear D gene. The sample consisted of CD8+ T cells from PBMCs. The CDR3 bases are TGTGCCAGCAGTGACCGCTTAAGCACTGAAGCTTTCTTT. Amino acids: CASSDRLSTEAFF.